The T cell receptor (beta chain) described here comes from a study of blood T cell repertoires in COVID-19. Study-wide context: The samples span acute and convalescent COVID-19 from the United States, Italy and Spain. T cells, B-cell-depleted T cells, or PBMCs supplied cDNA or gDNA.

This CDR3 comprises 14 residues. Per the germline V gene, CDR1 is MNHEY and CDR2 is SVGAGI. V lost 5 bases and J lost 4, with 15 bases in between. The authors' processing: Reference gene primer amplification gave nucleated cell count estimates. Measured with immunoSEQ multiplex PCR; TCRdb has only the in-frame clones, and not every one. Clone size and the V and J calls come from that table; the DNA yielded D and trimming. The table has about 200,000 clones, 70% to 85% seen once. The sequence was obtained from a human donor with acute or convalescent COVID-19. The donor label of this sample is uncertain. Material: peripheral blood. The J gene is TRBJ2-7, the V gene TRBV6-5; the D gene is possibly TRBD1 (6 bases). The CDR3 is CASSHRVSGYEQYF. The CDR3 nucleotides read TGTGCCAGCAGTCACAGGGTCTCAGGATACGAGCAGTACTTC.